This entry describes one T cell receptor beta chain. The V and J ends lost 3 bases and 6 bases respectively, with 8 bases between them. The CDR3 consists of 13 residues. Germline assignment: CDR1 MRHNA and CDR2 SNTAGT. Only in-frame clones appear in the TCRdb table, and some are missing; sequencing was by immunoSEQ multiplex PCR. The table has roughly 100,000 clones, around 89% seen once. This record belongs to a study of blood T cell repertoires in COVID-19. The origin of this receptor is a woman aged 55 to 70 with acute or convalescent COVID-19. Sequencing input: peripheral blood. The V gene is TRBV6-4, the J gene TRBJ2-2; D may be TRBD1 (6 bases). Here the CDR3 reads CASSEQGSGELFF. CDR3 sequence (DNA): TGTGCCAGCAGTGAACAGGGTTCCGGGGAGCTGTTTTTT.